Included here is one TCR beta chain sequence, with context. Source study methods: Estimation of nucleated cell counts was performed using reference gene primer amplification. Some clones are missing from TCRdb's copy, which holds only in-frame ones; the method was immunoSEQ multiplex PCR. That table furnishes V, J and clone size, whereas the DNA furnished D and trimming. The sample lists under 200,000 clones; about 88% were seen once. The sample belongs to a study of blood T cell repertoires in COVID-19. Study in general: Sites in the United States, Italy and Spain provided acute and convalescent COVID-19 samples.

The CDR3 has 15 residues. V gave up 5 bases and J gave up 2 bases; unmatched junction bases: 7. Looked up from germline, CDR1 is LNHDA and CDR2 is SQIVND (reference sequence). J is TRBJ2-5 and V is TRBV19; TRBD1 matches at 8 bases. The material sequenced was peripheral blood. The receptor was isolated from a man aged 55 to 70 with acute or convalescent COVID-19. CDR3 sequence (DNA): TGTGCCAGTAGTTTCCGGGACAGGAGACAAGAGACCCAGTACTTC. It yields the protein CASSFRDRRQETQYF.